This T cell receptor beta chain stems from a study of T-cell memory formation after mild COVID-19. This clonotype was picked up many times. Using constant-segment primers, 5'RACE produced TCR alpha and TCR beta cDNA libraries carrying sample barcodes and UMIs. TCRdb analysed the 5' RACE reads with MiXCR anew, one entry per CDR3 protein. In the table there are over 60,000 distinct CDR3 sequences, approximately 15% of which are singletons. The CDR3 is 13 amino acids. CDR1 and CDR2 (germline): SQVTM, ANQGSEA. The V segment lost 6 bases and the J segment 0 bases; nucleotides outside the gene matches: 4. Input material: PBMCs or a T cell subset sorted from them (not recorded which). The chain couples TRBV29-1 to TRBJ2-7; TRBD1 aligns across 8 bases. This sequence was found in an adult woman who had mild COVID-19 (a few samples of this study predate the infection). Cell type and time point are not known. CDR3 protein: CSVTGALSYEQYF. The CDR3 coding sequence is TGCAGCGTGACAGGGGCCCTCTCCTACGAGCAGTACTTC.